The 29 T cell receptor beta chains in this list originate from one sample, sequenced in a study of human T cells and chemical hapten exposure. One entry per CDR3 protein results from TCRdb running MiXCR on the RACE reads. The table has 80,000 to 95,000 distinct CDR3 sequences, approximately 9.9% seen once. Time point of the sample: pre-sensitization, week 0. Treatment specified: therapeutic diphenylcyclopropenone sensitization with weekly scalp DPC. Specimen: whole blood, collected in connection with sensitization to the hapten diphenylcyclopropenone (DPC). Source of these receptors: a woman in her forties with alopecia areata. Some clones in this sample may be carry-over from other donors' samples.

Ten or more counts support this clonotype. This rearrangement joins TRBV7-2 to TRBJ1-1, with 7 bases that match TRBD1. The junction had 5 bases not matched to a gene; V was cut back by 1 base and J by 0 bases. This CDR3 is 16 amino acids long. CDR1 is SGHTA and CDR2 is FQGNSA in the germline V gene. CDR3 sequence: CASSLGGQLMNTEAFF. CDR3 DNA: TGTGCCAGCAGCTTAGGGGGACAGCTCATGAACACTGAAGCTTTCTTT.

The chain uses TRBV4-3 and TRBJ1-1; 7 bases fit TRBD1. Germline V CDR1 and CDR2: LGHNA, YSLEER. With V trimmed by 1 base and J by 5 bases, 4 bases remained unmatched. The CDR3 length is 14 residues. This CDR3 reads CASSQGRGRTEAFF. The CDR3 DNA sequence: TGCGCCAGCAGCCAAGGTAGGGGGCGGACTGAAGCTTTCTTT.

The rearrangement uses TRBV3-1 and TRBJ1-6; D remains unclear. Germline loops: CDR1 LGHDT, CDR2 YNNKEL (reference sequence). Trimming left V 0 bases short and J 0 bases short, with 9 bases between. This CDR3 is 17 amino acids long. The CDR3 here is CASSQEFSGSYNSPLHF. In nucleotides, the CDR3 is TGTGCCAGCAGCCAAGAATTCAGCGGCTCCTATAATTCACCCCTCCACTTT.

This clonotype was seen ten or more times. The CDR3 loop is CASRPLAGGTYEQYF. CDR3 bases: TGTGCCAGCAGGCCTCTAGCGGGGGGCACCTACGAGCAGTACTTC. The rearrangement uses TRBV2 and TRBJ2-7; the match to TRBD2 covers 11 bases. Trimming at V came to 6 bases and at J to 2 bases, leaving 6 bases not matched to a gene. The CDR3 extends over 15 amino acids. The germline V gene has CDR1 SNHLY and CDR2 FYNNEI.

This clonotype was detected ten times or more. The genes are TRBV6-2 or TRBV6-3 and TRBJ2-1, with TRBD1 matching 7 bases. The V and J ends lost 8 bases and 2 bases, in that order; junction bases with no gene match: 9. This CDR3 is 15 amino acids long. Germline lookup yields CDR1 MNHEY and CDR2 SVGEGT. CDR3 sequence: CASGKTGDAYNEQFF. CDR3 in DNA: TGTGCCAGCGGAAAAACAGGGGACGCCTACAATGAGCAGTTCTTC.

This clonotype was counted many times. The V call is TRBV11-2, the J call TRBJ2-1, with 9 bases aligning to TRBD2. CDR3 length: 15 residues. CDR1 and CDR2 (germline): SGHAT, FQNNGV. V gave up 2 bases and J gave up 4 bases; unmatched junction bases: 3. Here the CDR3 reads CASSLLAGRYNEQFF. The CDR3 DNA is TGTGCCAGCAGCTTACTAGCGGGGCGGTACAATGAGCAGTTCTTC.

This clonotype was seen many times. This chain uses TRBV5-1 with TRBJ1-2; D possibly corresponds to TRBD1 (5 bases). Germline V gene sequence: CDR1 SGHRS, CDR2 YFSETQ. The CDR3 is made up of 15 amino acids. V lost 5 bases and J lost 0, with 14 bases in between. The CDR3 spells CASSSGRGANYGYTF. The DNA for the CDR3 is TGCGCCAGCAGTTCGGGCCGGGGGGCTAACTATGGCTACACCTTC.

At least ten counts were recorded for this clonotype. The chain combines TRBV19 with TRBJ2-1; 10 nucleotides align to TRBD1. The CDR3 loop spans 16 amino acids. The germline V gene has CDR1 LNHDA and CDR2 SQIVND (reference sequence). With V trimmed by 6 bases and J by 6 bases, 11 bases remained unmatched. The CDR3 protein is CASSRQGALAGNEQFF. CDR3 bases: TGTGCCAGTAGCAGACAGGGGGCATTAGCCGGCAATGAGCAGTTCTTC.

V usage is TRBV4-2 and J usage is TRBJ2-7; no firm D call. Germline CDR1 and CDR2: LGHNA and YNFKEQ. Trimming removed 0 bases at V and 7 bases at J, with 7 bases between. The CDR3 loop spans 12 amino acids. The CDR3 DNA reads TGTGCCAGCAGCCAAGATGCTAGGGAGCAGTACTTC. Amino acids: CASSQDAREQYF.

The chain employs TRBV9 and TRBJ2-1; D possibly uses TRBD1 or TRBD2 (5 bases each). The CDR3 spans 15 residues. The germline CDR1 and CDR2 sequences are SGDLS and YYNGEE. V shed 0 bases and J shed 1 base, with 8 bases lying between them. The CDR3 bases are TGTGCCAGCAGCGTAGACGGGGCGTCCTACAATGAGCAGTTCTTC. The encoded protein is CASSVDGASYNEQFF.

The chain is built from TRBV9 and TRBJ2-3, with TRBD2 identical over 10 bases. CDR1 and CDR2 from the germline V gene are SGDLS and YYNGEE. The CDR3 has 16 residues. Trimming removed 3 bases from V and 4 bases from J; junction bases left unmatched: 8. In nucleotides, the CDR3 is TGTGCCAGCAGCGCCCGAGCGGGGGGGCCCGCAGATACGCAGTATTTT. Its translation is CASSARAGGPADTQYF.

This clonotype turned up a few times. The genes are TRBV23-1 and TRBJ2-2; tentative D call: TRBD2 (7 bases). TRBV23-1 is assigned to the ORF class and has an uncertain function. With 8 bases removed from V and 8 bases from J, the gap between germline ends came to 12 bases. The CDR3 totals 12 residues. This chain's CDR3 is CASAGARGELFF. CDR3 DNA sequence: TGCGCCAGCGCGGGGGCCAGGGGGGAGCTGTTTTTT.

This chain links TRBV25-1 with TRBJ2-2; D gene ambiguous. Germline CDR1 is MGHDK and CDR2 is SYGVNS. CDR3 length equals 12 residues. V dropped 4 bases and J dropped 5 bases, with 5 bases sitting between them. CDR3 bases: TGTGCCAGCAGTGCGACTACCGGGGAGCTGTTTTTT. The encoded protein is CASSATTGELFF.

Note on this clonotype: With a much larger clone just one base away, this may be a read error. The gene calls are TRBV20-1 and TRBJ2-5; perhaps TRBD1 as D (6 bases). The germline V gene has CDR1 DFQATT and CDR2 SNEGSKA (reference sequence). CDR3 length: 16 amino acids. The germline V and J ends were trimmed by 0 bases and 2 bases, with 16 bases remaining between them. The CDR3 loop reads CSARDVTGRLQETQYF. Here the CDR3 DNA reads TGCAGTGCTAGAGATGTCACAGGGCGCCTGCAAGAGACCCAGTACTTC.

This rearrangement joins TRBV3-1 to TRBJ2-2; a possible D gene is TRBD1 (6 bases). This CDR3 has 19 amino acids. Per germline, CDR1 LGHDT and CDR2 YNNKEL (reference sequence). V was pared by 1 base and J by 6 bases, with 24 bases between. CDR3 DNA sequence: TGTGCCAGCAGCCAAGCCGCAGGACGGCGAGGGGGTCACGCCGGGGAGCTGTTTTTT. It is translated as CASSQAAGRRGGHAGELFF.

The genes are TRBV4-3 and TRBJ2-3; TRBD2 might be the D (6 bases). The CDR3 sequence is 16 residues long. Germline V gene lookup returns CDR1 LGHNA and CDR2 YSLEER. The V end was cut by 3 bases, the J end by 4 bases, with 17 bases between. CDR3 sequence reads: CASSQSWGVRPDTQYF. Here the CDR3 DNA reads TGCGCCAGCAGCCAGTCTTGGGGGGTGAGGCCAGATACGCAGTATTTT.

The chain carries TRBV13 and TRBJ1-2; D gene unclear. V was pared by 0 bases and J by 1 base, with 9 bases between. This CDR3 spans 15 amino acids. Germline-derived CDR1 and CDR2 are PRHDT and FYEKMQ (reference sequence). CDR3 region: CASSLGMGNNYGYTF. The DNA for the CDR3 is TGTGCCAGCAGCTTAGGAATGGGGAATAACTATGGCTACACCTTC.

This clonotype has more than one count but fewer than ten. The V gene is TRBV19, the J gene TRBJ1-3; D is ambiguous. Germline CDR1 LNHDA, CDR2 SQIVND (reference sequence). The CDR3 spans 12 residues. Trimming took off 7 bases at V and 4 bases at J, with 8 bases between the two ends. The CDR3 is CASMNSGNTIYF. In nucleotides, the CDR3 is TGTGCCAGTATGAATTCCGGAAACACCATATATTTT.

The table lists this clonotype with many counts. CDR3 region: CASRGLLPGLPAREQFF. In DNA form, the CDR3 reads TGTGCCAGCAGGGGCCTCCTCCCGGGACTCCCCGCCCGGGAGCAGTTCTTC. This chain uses TRBV2 with TRBJ2-1; TRBD2 might be the D (6 bases). The CDR3 contains 17 residues. V shed 6 bases and J shed 10 bases, with 28 bases lying between them. Germline V gene lookup returns CDR1 SNHLY and CDR2 FYNNEI.

This clonotype was recorded many times. The rearrangement joins TRBV10-3 to TRBJ1-2; TRBD1 agrees at 9 bases. The CDR3 has 13 amino acids. V shed 6 bases, J shed 8 bases, and the junction held 7 bases outside the gene matches. Germline assignment: CDR1 ENHRY and CDR2 SYGVKD. CDR3 coding DNA: TGTGCCATCAGCCCGGGACAGGGATTGGGCTACACCTTC. This encodes CAISPGQGLGYTF.

The sample holds many counts of this clonotype. CDR3 DNA sequence: TGTGCCAGCAGCCCTCTCCAGGGGCGAGAGTACTTC. Amino acid sequence: CASSPLQGREYF. The genes are TRBV7-6 and TRBJ2-7; maybe TRBD1 (6 bases). The CDR3 spans 12 residues. V lost 5 bases and J 11 bases, leaving 16 bases between the germline ends. Germline CDR1 reads SGHVS; CDR2 reads FNYEAQ.

The chain has TRBV13 and TRBJ2-7; D gene unclear. The ends were cut back, 0 bases at V and 2 bases at J, with 8 bases in the middle. Germline assignment: CDR1 PRHDT and CDR2 FYEKMQ (reference sequence). The CDR3 runs 14 residues. The CDR3: CASSLGALTYEQYF. CDR3 coding DNA: TGTGCCAGCAGCTTAGGGGCCCTCACCTACGAGCAGTACTTC. Variable domain in full (rest from reference TRBV13 and TRBJ2-7): AAGVIQSPRHLIKEKRETATLKCYPIPRHDTVYWYQQGPGQDPQFLISFYEKMQSDKGSIPDRFSAQQFSDYHSELNMSSLELGDSALYFCASSLGALTYEQYFGPGTRLTVT.

The chain has TRBV2 and TRBJ1-5; possibly TRBD1 for D (6 bases). Germline V CDR1 and CDR2: SNHLY, FYNNEI. The CDR3 contains 17 residues. Trimming took off 4 bases at V and 7 bases at J, with 23 bases between the two ends. The CDR3 DNA reads as TGTGCCAGCAGTGTCCCCGAGGGAGGGGGGCATCCGCAGCCCCAGCATTTT. Its protein product is CASSVPEGGGHPQPQHF. Variable domain in full (rest from reference TRBV2 and TRBJ1-5): EPEVTQTPSHQVTQMGQEVILRCVPISNHLYFYWYRQILGQKVEFLVSFYNNEISEKSEIFDDQFSVERPDGSNFTLKIRSTKLEDSAMYFCASSVPEGGGHPQPQHFGDGTRLSIL.

Only a few counts were recorded for this clonotype. This chain connects TRBV27 to TRBJ1-1; tentative D call: TRBD1 (5 bases). V was shortened by 5 bases and J by 1 base, with 11 bases between the two germline ends. The CDR3 sequence is 14 residues long. Germline V gene lookup returns CDR1 MNHEY and CDR2 SMNVEV (reference sequence). The CDR3 region has the DNA TGTGCCAGCAGTAAGGGACGGGAGAACACTGAAGCTTTCTTT. Translation: CASSKGRENTEAFF.

This clonotype was seen a single time. The V gene is TRBV29-1, the J gene TRBJ1-2; unclear D gene. V lost 7 bases, J lost 13 bases, and 19 bases lay in between. This CDR3 region has 11 residues. Germline loops: CDR1 SQVTM, CDR2 ANQGSEA. The CDR3: CSDRTGYEGTF. The CDR3 DNA sequence: TGCAGCGATCGGACGGGGTATGAGGGCACCTTC.

Many counts were recorded for this clonotype. The V call is TRBV27, the J call TRBJ2-7; 7 positions agree with TRBD1. Germline V lookup: CDR1 MNHEY, CDR2 SMNVEV (reference sequence). V lost 3 bases, J lost 2 bases, and 4 bases stayed unmatched. There are 14 residues in the CDR3. The CDR3 region has the DNA TGTGCCAGCAGTTTGGCCCAGGGGGCCTACGAGCAGTACTTC. This encodes CASSLAQGAYEQYF.

The chain employs TRBV7-2 and TRBJ2-7; the D gene could be TRBD1 or TRBD2 (5 bases each). This CDR3 spans 13 amino acids. V was shortened by 1 base and J by 6 bases, with 10 bases between the two germline ends. Germline V gives CDR1 SGHTA, CDR2 FQGNSA. The CDR3 DNA reads as TGTGCCAGCAGCTTAGTTGTCGGGACCGAGCAGTACTTC. Translated: CASSLVVGTEQYF.

The V call is TRBV28, the J call TRBJ2-1; 9 nucleotides agree with TRBD2. The CDR3 is 16 residues long. The J segment lost 8 bases and the V segment lost 2 bases, leaving 10 bases of the junction unmatched. Germline V gives CDR1 MDHEN, CDR2 SYDVKM. CDR3 nucleotides: TGTGCCAGCAGTTTAATAAGGCGGGGGGGCCCCCATGAGCAGTTCTTC. Translation gives CASSLIRRGGPHEQFF.

This clonotype came up once. A much larger clone lies a single base off, so this may be a read error. The V call is TRBV6-5, the J call TRBJ2-5; 8 nucleotides line up with TRBD2. Germline V lookup: CDR1 MNHEY, CDR2 SVGAGI. The CDR3 is made up of 18 amino acids. As DNA, the CDR3 is TGTGCCAGCGGTTACTCGAGTACCCAGCGGGGGCTCATAGGGACCCAGTACTTC. Translating gives CASGYSSTQRGLIGTQYF.